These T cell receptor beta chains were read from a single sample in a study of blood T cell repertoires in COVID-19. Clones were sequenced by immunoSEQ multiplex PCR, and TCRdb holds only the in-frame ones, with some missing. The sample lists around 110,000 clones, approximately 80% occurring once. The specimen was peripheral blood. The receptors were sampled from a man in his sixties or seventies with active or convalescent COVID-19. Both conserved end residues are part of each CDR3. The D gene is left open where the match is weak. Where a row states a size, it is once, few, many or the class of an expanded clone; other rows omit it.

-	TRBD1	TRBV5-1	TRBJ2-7	TGCGCCAGCAGCTTCGGGGACAGGGGGAACGAGCAGTACTTC	CASSFGDRGNEQYF
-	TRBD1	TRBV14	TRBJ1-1	TGTGCCAGCAGCCAAGACAGGGACAGGAAAGCTTTCTTT	CASSQDRDRKAFF
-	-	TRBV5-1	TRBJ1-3	TGCGCCAGCAGCCGGGGGGGACGGACCTCTGGAAACACCATATATTTT	CASSRGGRTSGNTIYF
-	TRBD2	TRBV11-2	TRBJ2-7	TGTGCCAGCAGCCCTTTCGCGAGCGGGAGGTTCTACGAGCAGTACTTC	CASSPFASGRFYEQYF
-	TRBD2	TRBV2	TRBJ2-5	TGTGCCAGCGGGGGTAGCGGGGCGCCCCAAGAGACCCAGTACTTC	CASGGSGAPQETQYF
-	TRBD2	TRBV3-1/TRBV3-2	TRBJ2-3	TGTGCCAGCAGCCCCGTGGGTAGCGGGAGATGGGTAGGCACAGATACGCAGTATTTT	CASSPVGSGRWVGTDTQYF
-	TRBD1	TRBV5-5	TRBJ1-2	TGTGCCAGCAGCCTGGACAGGGTTTCACTCCATGGCTACACCTTC	CASSLDRVSLHGYTF
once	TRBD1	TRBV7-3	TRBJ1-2	TGTGCCAGCAGCTTACCAGGGGGGCATGGCTACACCTTC	CASSLPGGHGYTF
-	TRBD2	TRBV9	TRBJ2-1	TGTGCCAGCAGCGTAGGAGCGGGGGGGCTCAATGAGCAGTTCTTC	CASSVGAGGLNEQFF
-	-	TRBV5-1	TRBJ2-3	TGCGCCAGCAGTCCAGGACAGATCGGCACAGATACGCAGTATTTT	CASSPGQIGTDTQYF
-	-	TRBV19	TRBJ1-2	TGTGCCAGTAGTGTACAGGGTGACTATGGCTACACCTTC	CASSVQGDYGYTF
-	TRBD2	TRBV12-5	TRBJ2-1	TGTGTTGCTAGCGGCTACAATGAGCAGTTCTTC	CVASGYNEQFF
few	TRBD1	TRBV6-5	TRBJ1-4	TGTGCCAGCAGTTACTCGAGGGACAGGGGGGAAAAACTGTTTTTT	CASSYSRDRGEKLFF
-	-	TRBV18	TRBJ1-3	TGTGCCAGCTCACTGGACAGAAAGTCAAACACCATATATTTT	CASSLDRKSNTIYF
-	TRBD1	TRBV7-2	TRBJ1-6	TGTGCCAGCAGCCAACGGACAGGAAACAATAATTCACCCCTCCACTTT	CASSQRTGNNNSPLHF
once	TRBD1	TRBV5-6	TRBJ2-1	TGTGCCAGCAGCTTGATTTATGGGACAGGGGCACGTGAGCAGTTCTTC	CASSLIYGTGAREQFF
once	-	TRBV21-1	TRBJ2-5	TGTGCCAGCAGCCATGGGGTAGCGGGACATAACCAAGAGACCCAGTACTTC	CASSHGVAGHNQETQYF
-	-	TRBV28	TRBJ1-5	TGTGCCAGCTCAGGGGTCGGGTACGAGGGTCAGCCCCAGCATTTT	CASSGVGYEGQPQHF
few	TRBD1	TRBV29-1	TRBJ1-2	TGCAGCGTTGAAGAAAGGTCAGGGGGCGCCGCGAGTGGCTACACCTTC	CSVEERSGGAASGYTF
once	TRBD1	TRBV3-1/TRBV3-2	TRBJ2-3	TGTGCCAGCAGCCCAAGGGGGCCCCTCTCCACAGATACGCAGTATTTT	CASSPRGPLSTDTQYF
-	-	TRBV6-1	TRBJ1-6	TGTGCCAGCAGTGAAGCGCCGGACTCAGGATCACCCCTCCACTTT	CASSEAPDSGSPLHF
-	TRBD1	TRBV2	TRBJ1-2	TGTGCCAGCACCCGAGAGGGGACAGGGATTTATGGCTACACCTTC	CASTREGTGIYGYTF
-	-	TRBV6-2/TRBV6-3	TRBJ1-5	TGTGCCAGCAGTTACTCGATTAGGGGGTCTAGCAATCAGCCCCAGCATTTT	CASSYSIRGSSNQPQHF
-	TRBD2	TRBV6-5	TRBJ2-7	TGTGCCAGCAGTTTGGGCCGCAGGGAGGGCGAGCAGTACTTC	CASSLGRREGEQYF
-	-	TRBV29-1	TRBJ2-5	TGCAGCGTTGAGAGTGCGATGGCAGGTCGGCAAGAGACCCAGTACTTC	CSVESAMAGRQETQYF
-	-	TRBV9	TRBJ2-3	TGTGCCAGCAGCGTAGTCGGTACAGATACGCAGTATTTT	CASSVVGTDTQYF
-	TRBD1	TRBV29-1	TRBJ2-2	TGCAGCGGTGGACAGGGGGCGCCCCCCGGGGAGCTGTTTTTT	CSGGQGAPPGELFF
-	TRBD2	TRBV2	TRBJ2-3	TGTGCCAGCAGTGCGTCGCGGGGGGGCAGGACGCAGTATTTT	CASSASRGGRTQYF
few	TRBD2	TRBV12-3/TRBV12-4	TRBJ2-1	TGTGCCAGCAGTTTGTCAAGCGGGGGCTATTTCTTC	CASSLSSGGYFF
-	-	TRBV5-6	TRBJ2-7	TGTGCCAGCAGCGCAAACAGGGCTCACGAGCAGTACTTC	CASSANRAHEQYF
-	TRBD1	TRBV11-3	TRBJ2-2	TGTGCCAGCAGCTGGGGCCCCGGGACAGGGGGGACCGGGGAGCTGTTTTTT	CASSWGPGTGGTGELFF
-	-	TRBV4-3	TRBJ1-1	TGCGCCAGCAGCCAAGAGAGGGGGTCGGGCACTGAAGCTTTCTTT	CASSQERGSGTEAFF
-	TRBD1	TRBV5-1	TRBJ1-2	TGCGCCAGCAGCTTCACCGGGACAGGGGGCTATGGCTACACCTTC	CASSFTGTGGYGYTF
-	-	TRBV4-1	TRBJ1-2	TGCGCCAGCAGCCTCTCTCGTGGGGGCTTCTATGGCTACACCTTC	CASSLSRGGFYGYTF
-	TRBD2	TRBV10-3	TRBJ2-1	TGTGCCATCAGTGCCACGGGGGGGAGGAGTACCAATGAGCAGTTCTTC	CAISATGGRSTNEQFF
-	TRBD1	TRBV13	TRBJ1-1	TGTGCCAGCAGCCTAACAGGGGGCGGCGGAGCTTTCTTT	CASSLTGGGGAFF
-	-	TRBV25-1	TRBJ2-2	TGTGCCAGCGCCACAAACCGAGGGAACACCGGGGAGCTGTTTTTT	CASATNRGNTGELFF
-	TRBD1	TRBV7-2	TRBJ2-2	TGTGCCGGAGGAGGGTCCCAGGGGGCGCGGACCGGGGAGCTGTTTTTT	CAGGGSQGARTGELFF
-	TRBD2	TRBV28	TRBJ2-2	TGTGCCAGCGCGGCTAGCGGGAGCGTAGGCACCGGGGAGCTGTTTTTT	CASAASGSVGTGELFF
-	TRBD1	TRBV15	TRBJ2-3	TGTGCCACCAGCAGAGGGACTTCCGGGACAGGCACAGATACGCAGTATTTT	CATSRGTSGTGTDTQYF
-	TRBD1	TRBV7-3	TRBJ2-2	TGTGCCAGCAGCTCGGACAGGGGCTCCGGGGAGCTGTTTTTT	CASSSDRGSGELFF
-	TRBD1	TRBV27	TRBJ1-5	TGTGCCAGCAGTCCCGGGACAGGGGGCGAGCAGCCCCAGCATTTT	CASSPGTGGEQPQHF
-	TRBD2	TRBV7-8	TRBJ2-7	TGTGCCAGCAGCTTACTCCCGTCTAGCGGCAACACCTACGAGCAGTACTTC	CASSLLPSSGNTYEQYF
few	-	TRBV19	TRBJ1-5	TGTGCCAGTAGTAGTGTTCCGGGGCCCCAGCATTTT	CASSSVPGPQHF
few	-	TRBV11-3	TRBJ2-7	TGTGCCAGCAGCTCCGGGAACGACTACGAGCAGTACTTC	CASSSGNDYEQYF
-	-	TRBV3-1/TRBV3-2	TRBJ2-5	TGTGCCAGCAGCCAAGATCCGGGGCAAGAGACCCAGTACTTC	CASSQDPGQETQYF
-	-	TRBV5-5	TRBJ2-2	TGTGCCAGCAGCTTGGAGGAGGGTTTAGCCGGGGAGCTGTTTTTT	CASSLEEGLAGELFF
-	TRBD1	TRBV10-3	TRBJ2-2	TGTGCCATCAGGGGACAGACTAACACCGGGGAGCTGTTTTTT	CAIRGQTNTGELFF
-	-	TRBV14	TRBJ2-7	TGTGCCAGCAGTCAAGGATGGGGAGGCTCCTACGAGCAGTACTTC	CASSQGWGGSYEQYF
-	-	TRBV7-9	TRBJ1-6	TGTGCCAGCAGCTTAGATTCGACAGGTCCCAATTCACCCCTCCACTTT	CASSLDSTGPNSPLHF
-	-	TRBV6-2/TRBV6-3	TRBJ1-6	TGTGCCAGCAGTCGCGACAGCTCCTATAATTCACCCCTCCACTTT	CASSRDSSYNSPLHF
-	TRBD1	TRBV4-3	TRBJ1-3	TGCGCCAGCAGCCAAGTAACAGGGGATGCGGGCACCATATATTTT	CASSQVTGDAGTIYF
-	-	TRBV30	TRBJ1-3	TGTGCCTGGAGCCATGACACGAACTCTGGAAACACCATATATTTT	CAWSHDTNSGNTIYF
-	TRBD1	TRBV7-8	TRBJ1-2	TGTGCCAGCAGCCCATGGGGGGGACAGGGTGTTTATGGCTACACCTTC	CASSPWGGQGVYGYTF
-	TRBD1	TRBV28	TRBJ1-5	TGTGCCAGCAGAGGGACAGATAGCAATCAGCCCCAGCATTTT	CASRGTDSNQPQHF
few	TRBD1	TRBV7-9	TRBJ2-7	TGTGCCAGCAGCTTAGTTCCGGGACAGGGGTCCCCCGAGCAGTACTTC	CASSLVPGQGSPEQYF
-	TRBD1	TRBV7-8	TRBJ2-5	TGTGCCAGCAGCGGCCGGACAGGAAAGCAAGAGACCCAGTACTTC	CASSGRTGKQETQYF